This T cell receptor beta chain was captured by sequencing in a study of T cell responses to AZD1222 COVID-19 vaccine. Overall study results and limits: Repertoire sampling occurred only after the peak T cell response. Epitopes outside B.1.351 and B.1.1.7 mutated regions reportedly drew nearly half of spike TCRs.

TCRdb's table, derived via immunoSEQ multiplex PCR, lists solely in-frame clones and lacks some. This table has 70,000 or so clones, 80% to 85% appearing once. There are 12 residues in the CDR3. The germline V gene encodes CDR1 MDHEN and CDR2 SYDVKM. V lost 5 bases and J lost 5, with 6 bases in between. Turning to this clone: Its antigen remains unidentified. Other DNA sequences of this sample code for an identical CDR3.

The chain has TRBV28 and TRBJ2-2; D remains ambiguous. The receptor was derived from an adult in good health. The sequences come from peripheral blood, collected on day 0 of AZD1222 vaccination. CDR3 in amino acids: CASSTPTGELFF. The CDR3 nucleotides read TGTGCCAGCAGTACCCCGACCGGGGAGCTGTTTTTT.